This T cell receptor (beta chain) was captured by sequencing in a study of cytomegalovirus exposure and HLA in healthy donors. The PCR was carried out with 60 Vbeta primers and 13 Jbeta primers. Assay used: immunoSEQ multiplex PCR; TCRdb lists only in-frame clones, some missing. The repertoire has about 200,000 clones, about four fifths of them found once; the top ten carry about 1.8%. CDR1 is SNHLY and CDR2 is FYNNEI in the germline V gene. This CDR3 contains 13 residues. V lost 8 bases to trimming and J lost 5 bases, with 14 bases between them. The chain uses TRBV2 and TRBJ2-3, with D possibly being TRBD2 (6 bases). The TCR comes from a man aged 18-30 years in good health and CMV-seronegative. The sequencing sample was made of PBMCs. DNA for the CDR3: TGTGCCAGCGCCCCGGGAGTGGGAGATACGCAGTATTTT. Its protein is CASAPGVGDTQYF.